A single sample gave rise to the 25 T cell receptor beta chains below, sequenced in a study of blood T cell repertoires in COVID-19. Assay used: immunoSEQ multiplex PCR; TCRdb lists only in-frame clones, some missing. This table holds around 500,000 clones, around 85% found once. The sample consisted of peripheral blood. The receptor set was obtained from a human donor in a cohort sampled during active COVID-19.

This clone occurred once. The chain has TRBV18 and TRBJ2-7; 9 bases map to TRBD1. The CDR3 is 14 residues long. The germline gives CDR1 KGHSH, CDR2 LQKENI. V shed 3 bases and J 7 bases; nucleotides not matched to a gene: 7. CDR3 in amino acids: CASSPGQGPEEQYF. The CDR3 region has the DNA TGTGCCAGCTCACCGGGACAGGGTCCGGAGGAGCAGTACTTC.

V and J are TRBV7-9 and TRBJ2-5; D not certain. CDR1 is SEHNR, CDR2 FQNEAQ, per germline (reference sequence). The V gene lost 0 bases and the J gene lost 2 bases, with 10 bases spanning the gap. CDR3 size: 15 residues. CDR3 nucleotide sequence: TGTGCCAGCAGCTTAGCGGTTAGCTTGCAAGAGACCCAGTACTTC. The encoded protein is CASSLAVSLQETQYF.

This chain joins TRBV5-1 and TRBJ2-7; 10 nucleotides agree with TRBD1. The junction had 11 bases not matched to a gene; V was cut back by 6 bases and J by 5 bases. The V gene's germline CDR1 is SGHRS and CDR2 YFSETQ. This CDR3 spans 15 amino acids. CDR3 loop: CASTTAGTGVHEQYF. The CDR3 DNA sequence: TGCGCCAGCACAACTGCCGGGACAGGGGTCCACGAGCAGTACTTC.

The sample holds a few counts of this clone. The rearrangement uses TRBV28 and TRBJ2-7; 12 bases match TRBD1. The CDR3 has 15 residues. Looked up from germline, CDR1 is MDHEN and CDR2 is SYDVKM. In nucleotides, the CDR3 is TGTGGGTCGGGACAGGGGGCCCCCCGCTCCTACGAGCAGTACTTC. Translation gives CGSGQGAPRSYEQYF.

CDR3 sequence (DNA): TGTGCCAGCAGTTATACCTCGGGACAGGGGTACGAGCAGTACTTC. Translated: CASSYTSGQGYEQYF. The chain couples TRBV28 to TRBJ2-7; 10 nucleotides align to TRBD1. The CDR3 runs to 15 residues. CDR1 and CDR2 (germline): MDHEN, SYDVKM. Germline trimming cut 4 bases from V and 4 bases from J; bases unmatched to any gene: 7.

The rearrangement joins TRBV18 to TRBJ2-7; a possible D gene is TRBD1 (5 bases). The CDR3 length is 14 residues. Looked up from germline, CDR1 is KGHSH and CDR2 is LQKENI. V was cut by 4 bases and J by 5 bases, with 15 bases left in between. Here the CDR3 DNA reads TGTGCCAGCTCACGATCCGCTCTAGGGGACGAGCAGTACTTC. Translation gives CASSRSALGDEQYF.

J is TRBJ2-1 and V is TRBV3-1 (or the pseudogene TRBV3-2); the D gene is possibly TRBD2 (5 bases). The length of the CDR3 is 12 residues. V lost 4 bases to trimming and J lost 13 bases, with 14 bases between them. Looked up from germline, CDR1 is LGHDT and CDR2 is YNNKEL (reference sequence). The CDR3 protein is CASSPSGTSQFF. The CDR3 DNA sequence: TGTGCCAGCAGCCCGTCAGGTACTAGTCAGTTCTTC.

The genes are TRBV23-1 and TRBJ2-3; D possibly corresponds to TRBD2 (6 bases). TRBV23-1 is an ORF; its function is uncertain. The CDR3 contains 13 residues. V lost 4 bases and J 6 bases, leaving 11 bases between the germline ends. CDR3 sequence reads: CASSLSRGDTQYF. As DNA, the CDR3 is TGCGCCAGCAGTCTAAGTCGGGGGGATACGCAGTATTTT.

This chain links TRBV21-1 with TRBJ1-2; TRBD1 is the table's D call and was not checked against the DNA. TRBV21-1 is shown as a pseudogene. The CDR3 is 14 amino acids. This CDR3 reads CASSETQGYYGYTF. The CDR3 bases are TGTGCCAGCAGCGAAACCCAGGGATACTATGGCTACACCTTC.

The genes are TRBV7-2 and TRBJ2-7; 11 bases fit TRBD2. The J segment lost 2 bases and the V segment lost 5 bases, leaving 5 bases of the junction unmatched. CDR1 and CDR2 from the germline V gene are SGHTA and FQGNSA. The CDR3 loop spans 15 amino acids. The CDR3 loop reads CASSQGLAEAYEQYF. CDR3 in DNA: TGTGCCAGCAGCCAGGGACTAGCGGAGGCCTACGAGCAGTACTTC.

The CDR3 region is CASGRGTGNQPQHF. The CDR3 DNA follows: TGTGCCAGCGGGAGGGGGACGGGCAATCAGCCCCAGCATTTT. The J gene is TRBJ1-5, the V gene TRBV9, with D possibly TRBD1 on 6 matching bases. The ends were cut back, 7 bases at V and 2 bases at J, with 13 bases in the middle. The CDR3 runs 14 residues. Germline V gene data show CDR1 as SGDLS and CDR2 as YYNGEE. Looking up the rest from reference TRBV9 and TRBJ1-5 gives the full variable domain: DSGVTQTPKHLITATGQRVTLRCSPRSGDLSVYWYQQSLDQGLQFLIQYYNGEERAKGNILERFSAQQFPDLHSELNLSSLELGDSALYFCASGRGTGNQPQHFGDGTRLSIL.

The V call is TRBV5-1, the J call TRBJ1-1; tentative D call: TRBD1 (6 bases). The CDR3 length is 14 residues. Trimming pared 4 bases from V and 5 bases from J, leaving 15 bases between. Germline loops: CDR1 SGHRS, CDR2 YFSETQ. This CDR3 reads CASSPDRSGTEAFF. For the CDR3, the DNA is TGCGCCAGCAGCCCCGACAGGAGTGGGACTGAAGCTTTCTTT.

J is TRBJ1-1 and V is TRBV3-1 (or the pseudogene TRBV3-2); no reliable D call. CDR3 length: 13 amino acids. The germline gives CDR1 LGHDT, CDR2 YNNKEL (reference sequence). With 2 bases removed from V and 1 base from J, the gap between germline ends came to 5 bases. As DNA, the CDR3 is TGTGCCAGCAGCCAAATAGAGAACACTGAAGCTTTCTTT. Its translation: CASSQIENTEAFF.

CDR3 DNA: TGCAGCGTTGACAGGGGAACCTTC. This encodes CSVDRGTF. The genes are TRBV29-1 and TRBJ1-2; D may be TRBD1 (6 bases). CDR3 size: 8 residues. V lost 3 bases and J 14 bases, leaving 7 bases between the germline ends. Per the germline V gene, CDR1 is SQVTM and CDR2 is ANQGSEA. The variable domain in full, completed from reference TRBV29-1 and TRBJ1-2, reads SAVISQKPSRDICQRGTSLTIQCQVDSQVTMMFWYRQQPGQSLTLIATANQGSEATYESGFVIDKFPISRPNLTFSTLTVSNMSPEDSSIYLCSVDRGTFGSGTRLTVV.

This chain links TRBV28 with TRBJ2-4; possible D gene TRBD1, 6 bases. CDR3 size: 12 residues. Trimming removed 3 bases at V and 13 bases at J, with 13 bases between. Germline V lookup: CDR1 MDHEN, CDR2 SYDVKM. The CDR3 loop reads CASSFSRGVQYF. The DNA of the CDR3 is TGTGCCAGCAGTTTTTCCAGGGGTGTCCAGTACTTC. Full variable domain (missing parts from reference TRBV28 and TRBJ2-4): DVKVTQSSRYLVKRTGEKVFLECVQDMDHENMFWYRQDPGLGLRLIYFSYDVKMKEKGDIPEGYSVSREKKERFSLILESASTNQTSMYLCASSFSRGVQYFGAGTRLSVL.

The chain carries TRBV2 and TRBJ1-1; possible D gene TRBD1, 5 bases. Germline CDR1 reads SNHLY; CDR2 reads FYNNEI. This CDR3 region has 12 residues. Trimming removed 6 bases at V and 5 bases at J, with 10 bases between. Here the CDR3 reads CASRRGWTEAFF. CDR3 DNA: TGTGCCAGCAGGCGGGGGTGGACTGAAGCTTTCTTT.

CDR3 coding DNA: TGTGCCAGCAGCAAACGACAATCCAGCTCTGGGGCCAACGTCCTGACTTTC. It specifies CASSKRQSSSGANVLTF. The gene calls are TRBV21-1 and TRBJ2-6; TRBD1 reflects the table's D call only, with no check against the DNA. TRBV21-1 is deemed a pseudogene. There are 17 residues in the CDR3.

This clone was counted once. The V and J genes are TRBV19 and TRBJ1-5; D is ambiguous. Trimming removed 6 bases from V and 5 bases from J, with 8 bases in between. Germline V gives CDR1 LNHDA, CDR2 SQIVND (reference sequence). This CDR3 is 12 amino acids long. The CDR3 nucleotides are TGTGCCAGTAGCTTCTCTTATCAGCCCCAGCATTTT. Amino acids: CASSFSYQPQHF.

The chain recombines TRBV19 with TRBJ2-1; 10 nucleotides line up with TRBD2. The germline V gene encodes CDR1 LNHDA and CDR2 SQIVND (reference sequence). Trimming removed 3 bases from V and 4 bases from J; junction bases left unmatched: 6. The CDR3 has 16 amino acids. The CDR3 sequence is CASSITGTSVYNEQFF. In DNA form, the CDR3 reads TGTGCCAGTAGTATTACCGGGACTAGCGTGTACAATGAGCAGTTCTTC.

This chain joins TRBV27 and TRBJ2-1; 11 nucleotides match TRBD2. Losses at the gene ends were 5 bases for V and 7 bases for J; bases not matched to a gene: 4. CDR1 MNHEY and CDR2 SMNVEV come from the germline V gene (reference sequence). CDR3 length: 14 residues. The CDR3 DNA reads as TGTGCCAGCAGTAGGACTAGCGGGTATAATGAGCAGTTCTTC. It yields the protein CASSRTSGYNEQFF.

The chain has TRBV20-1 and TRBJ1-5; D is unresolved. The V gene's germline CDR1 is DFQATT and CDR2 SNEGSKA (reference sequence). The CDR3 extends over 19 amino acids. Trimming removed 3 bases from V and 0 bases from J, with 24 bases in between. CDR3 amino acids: CSASRSAGILFDSNQPQHF. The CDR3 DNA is TGCAGTGCTAGTCGGAGTGCGGGTATACTGTTTGATAGCAATCAGCCCCAGCATTTT.

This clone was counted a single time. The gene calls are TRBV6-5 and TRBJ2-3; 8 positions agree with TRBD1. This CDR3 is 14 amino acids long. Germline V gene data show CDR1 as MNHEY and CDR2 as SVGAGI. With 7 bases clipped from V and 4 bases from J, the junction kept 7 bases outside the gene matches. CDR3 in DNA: TGTGCCAGCAACAGACAGGGGAAAGCAGATACGCAGTATTTT. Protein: CASNRQGKADTQYF.

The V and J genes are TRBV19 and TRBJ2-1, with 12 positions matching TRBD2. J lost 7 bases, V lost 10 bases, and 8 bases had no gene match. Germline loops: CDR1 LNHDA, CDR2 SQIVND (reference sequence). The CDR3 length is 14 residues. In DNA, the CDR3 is TGTGCCACCAACGGGGGACTAGCGGGTAATGAGCAGTTCTTC. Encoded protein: CATNGGLAGNEQFF. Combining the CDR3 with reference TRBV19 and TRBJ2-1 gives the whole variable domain DGGITQSPKYLFRKEGQNVTLSCEQNLNHDAMYWYRQDPGQGLRLIYYSQIVNDFQKGDIAEGYSVSREKKESFPLTVTSAQKNPTAFYLCATNGGLAGNEQFFGPGTRLTVL.

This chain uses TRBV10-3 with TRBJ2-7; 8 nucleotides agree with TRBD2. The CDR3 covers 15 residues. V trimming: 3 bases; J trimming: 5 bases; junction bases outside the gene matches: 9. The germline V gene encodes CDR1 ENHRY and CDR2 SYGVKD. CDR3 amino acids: CAISDLRRGADEQYF. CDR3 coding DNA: TGTGCCATCAGTGACCTTAGGCGGGGGGCTGACGAGCAGTACTTC.

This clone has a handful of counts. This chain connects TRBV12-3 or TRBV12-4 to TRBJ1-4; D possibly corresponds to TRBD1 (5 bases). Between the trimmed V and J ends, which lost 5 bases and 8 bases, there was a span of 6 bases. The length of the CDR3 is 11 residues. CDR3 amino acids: CASSPGEKLFF. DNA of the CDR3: TGTGCCAGCAGTCCAGGGGAAAAACTGTTTTTT.